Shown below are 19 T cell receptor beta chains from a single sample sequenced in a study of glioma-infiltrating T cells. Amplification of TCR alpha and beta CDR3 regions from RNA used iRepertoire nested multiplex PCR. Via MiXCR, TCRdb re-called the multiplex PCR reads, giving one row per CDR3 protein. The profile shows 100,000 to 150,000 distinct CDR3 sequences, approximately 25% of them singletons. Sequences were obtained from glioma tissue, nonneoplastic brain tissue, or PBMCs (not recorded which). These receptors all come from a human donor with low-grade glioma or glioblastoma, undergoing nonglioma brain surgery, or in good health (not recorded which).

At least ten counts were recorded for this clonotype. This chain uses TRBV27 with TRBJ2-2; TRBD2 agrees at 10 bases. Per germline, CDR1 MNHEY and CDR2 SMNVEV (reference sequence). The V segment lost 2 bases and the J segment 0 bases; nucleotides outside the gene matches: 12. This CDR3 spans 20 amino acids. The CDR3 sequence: CASSLQAGGPVRPNTGELFF. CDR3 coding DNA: TGTGCCAGCAGTTTACAAGCGGGAGGGCCGGTTAGACCGAACACCGGGGAGCTGTTTTTT.

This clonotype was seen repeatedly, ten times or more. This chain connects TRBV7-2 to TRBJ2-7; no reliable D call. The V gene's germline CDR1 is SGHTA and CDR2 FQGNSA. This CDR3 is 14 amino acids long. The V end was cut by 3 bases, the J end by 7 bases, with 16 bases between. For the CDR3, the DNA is TGTGCCAGCAGCTTGACGAAAAGCCTACGTGAGCAGTACTTC. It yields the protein CASSLTKSLREQYF.

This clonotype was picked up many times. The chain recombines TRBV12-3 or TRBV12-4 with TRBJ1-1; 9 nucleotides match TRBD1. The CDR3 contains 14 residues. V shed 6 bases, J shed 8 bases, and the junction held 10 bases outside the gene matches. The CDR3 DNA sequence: TGTGCCAGCAGCGCCGGACAGGGGCGATTAGAAGCTTTCTTT. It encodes CASSAGQGRLEAFF.

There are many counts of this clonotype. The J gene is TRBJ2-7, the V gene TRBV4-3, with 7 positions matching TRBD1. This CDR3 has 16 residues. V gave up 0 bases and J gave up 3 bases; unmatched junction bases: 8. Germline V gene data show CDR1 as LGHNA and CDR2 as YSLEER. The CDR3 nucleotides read TGCGCCAGCAGCCAAGATCCGACAGGGATAATCTACGAGCAGTACTTC. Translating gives CASSQDPTGIIYEQYF.

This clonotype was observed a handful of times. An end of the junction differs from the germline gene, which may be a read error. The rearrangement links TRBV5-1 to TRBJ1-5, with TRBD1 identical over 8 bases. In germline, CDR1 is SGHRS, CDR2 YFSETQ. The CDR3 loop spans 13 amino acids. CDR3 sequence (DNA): TGCGCCAGCAGATTGGACAGGGATGGACCCCAGCATTTT. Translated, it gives CASRLDRDGPQHF.

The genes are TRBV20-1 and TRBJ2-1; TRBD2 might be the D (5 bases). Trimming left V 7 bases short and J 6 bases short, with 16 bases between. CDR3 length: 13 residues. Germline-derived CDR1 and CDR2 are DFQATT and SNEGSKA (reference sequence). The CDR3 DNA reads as TGCAGTGAATCGCCTAGCAGGTCCAATGAGCAGTTCTTC. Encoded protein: CSESPSRSNEQFF.

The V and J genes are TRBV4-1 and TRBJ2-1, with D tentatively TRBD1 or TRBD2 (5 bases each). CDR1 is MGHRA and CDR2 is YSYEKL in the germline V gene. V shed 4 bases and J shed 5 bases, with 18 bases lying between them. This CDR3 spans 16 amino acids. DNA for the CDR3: TGCGCCAGCAGCCGGTTCTCCGGGGCGGATAACAATGAGCAGTTCTTC. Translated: CASSRFSGADNNEQFF.

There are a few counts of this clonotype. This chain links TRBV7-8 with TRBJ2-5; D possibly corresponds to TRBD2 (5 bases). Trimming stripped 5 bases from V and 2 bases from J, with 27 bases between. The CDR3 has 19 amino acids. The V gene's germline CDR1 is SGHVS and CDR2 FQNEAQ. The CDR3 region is CASSRRLTGVLEEQETQYF. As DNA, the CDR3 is TGTGCCAGCAGCCGCAGGTTAACCGGGGTCCTGGAGGAGCAAGAGACCCAGTACTTC. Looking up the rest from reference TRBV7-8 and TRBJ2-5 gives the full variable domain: GAGVSQSPRYKVAKRGQDVALRCDPISGHVSLFWYQQALGQGPEFLTYFQNEAQLDKSGLPSDRFFAERPEGSVSTLKIQRTQQEDSAVYLCASSRRLTGVLEEQETQYFGPGTRLLVL.

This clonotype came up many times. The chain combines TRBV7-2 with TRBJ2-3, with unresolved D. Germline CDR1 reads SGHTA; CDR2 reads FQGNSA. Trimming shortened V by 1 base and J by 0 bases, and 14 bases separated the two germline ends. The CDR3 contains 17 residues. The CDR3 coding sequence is TGTGCCAGCAGCTTAGGTCTGGGAATTAGTAGCACAGATACGCAGTATTTT. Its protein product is CASSLGLGISSTDTQYF.

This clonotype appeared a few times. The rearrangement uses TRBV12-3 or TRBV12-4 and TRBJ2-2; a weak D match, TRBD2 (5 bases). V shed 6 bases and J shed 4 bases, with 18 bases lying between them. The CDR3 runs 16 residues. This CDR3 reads CASSSSGILSTGELFF. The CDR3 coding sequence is TGTGCCAGCAGCTCGTCGGGGATTCTGAGCACCGGGGAGCTGTTTTTT.

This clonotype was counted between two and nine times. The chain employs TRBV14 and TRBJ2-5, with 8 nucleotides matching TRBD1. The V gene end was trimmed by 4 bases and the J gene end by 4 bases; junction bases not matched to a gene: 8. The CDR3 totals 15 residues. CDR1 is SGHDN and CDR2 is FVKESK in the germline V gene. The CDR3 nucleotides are TGTGCCAGCAGCCCCGTCAGGGGGCTCATAGAGACCCAGTACTTC. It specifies CASSPVRGLIETQYF. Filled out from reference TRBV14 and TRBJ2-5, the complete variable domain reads EAGVTQFPSHSVIEKGQTVTLRCDPISGHDNLYWYRRVMGKEIKFLLHFVKESKQDESGMPNNRFLAERTGGTYSTLKVQPAELEDSGVYFCASSPVRGLIETQYFGPGTRLLVL.

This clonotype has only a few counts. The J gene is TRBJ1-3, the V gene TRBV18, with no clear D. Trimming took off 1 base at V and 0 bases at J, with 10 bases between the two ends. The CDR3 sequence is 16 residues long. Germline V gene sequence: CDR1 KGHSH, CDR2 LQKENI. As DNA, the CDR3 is TGTGCCAGCTCACCACGTCAACCGAGCTCTGGAAACACCATATATTTT. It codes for CASSPRQPSSGNTIYF.

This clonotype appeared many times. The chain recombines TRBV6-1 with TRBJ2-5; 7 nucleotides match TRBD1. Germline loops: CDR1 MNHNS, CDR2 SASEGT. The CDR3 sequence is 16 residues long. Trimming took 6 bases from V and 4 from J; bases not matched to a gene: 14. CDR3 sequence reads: CASRRTGQERGETQYF. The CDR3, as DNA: TGTGCCAGCAGGCGCACCGGACAGGAGAGGGGAGAGACCCAGTACTTC.

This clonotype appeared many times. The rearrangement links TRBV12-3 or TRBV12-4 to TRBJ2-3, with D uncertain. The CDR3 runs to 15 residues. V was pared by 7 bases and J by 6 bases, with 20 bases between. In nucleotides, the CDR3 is TGTGCCAGCAATGTGAGATACTTGCCGGTGGATACGCAGTATTTT. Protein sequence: CASNVRYLPVDTQYF.

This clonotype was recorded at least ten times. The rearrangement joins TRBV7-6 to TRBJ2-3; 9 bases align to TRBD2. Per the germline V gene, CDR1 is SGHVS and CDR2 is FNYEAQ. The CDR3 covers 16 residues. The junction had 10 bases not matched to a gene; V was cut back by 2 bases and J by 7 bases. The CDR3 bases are TGTGCCAGCAGCTTATTGGAAAGCGGGAGGTTAAATACGCAGTATTTT. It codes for CASSLLESGRLNTQYF.

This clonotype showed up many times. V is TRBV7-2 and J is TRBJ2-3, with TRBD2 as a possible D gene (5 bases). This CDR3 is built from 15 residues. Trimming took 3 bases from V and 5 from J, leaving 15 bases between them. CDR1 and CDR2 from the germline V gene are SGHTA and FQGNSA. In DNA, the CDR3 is TGTGCCAGCAGCTTTGGTGGAGGCCGGGGAGATACGCAGTATTTT. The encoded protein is CASSFGGGRGDTQYF. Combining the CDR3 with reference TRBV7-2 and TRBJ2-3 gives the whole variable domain GAGVSQSPSNKVTEKGKDVELRCDPISGHTALYWYRQSLGQGLEFLIYFQGNSAPDKSGLPSDRFSAERTGGSVSTLTIQRTQQEDSAVYLCASSFGGGRGDTQYFGPGTRLTVL.

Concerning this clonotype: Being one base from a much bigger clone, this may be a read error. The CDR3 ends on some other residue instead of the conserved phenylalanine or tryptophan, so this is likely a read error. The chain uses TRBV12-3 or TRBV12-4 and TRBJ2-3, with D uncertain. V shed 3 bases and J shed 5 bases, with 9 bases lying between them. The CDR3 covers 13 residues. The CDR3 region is CASSFAGLDTQYV. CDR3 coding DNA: TGTGCCAGCAGTTTCGCAGGTTTAGATACGCAGTATGTT.

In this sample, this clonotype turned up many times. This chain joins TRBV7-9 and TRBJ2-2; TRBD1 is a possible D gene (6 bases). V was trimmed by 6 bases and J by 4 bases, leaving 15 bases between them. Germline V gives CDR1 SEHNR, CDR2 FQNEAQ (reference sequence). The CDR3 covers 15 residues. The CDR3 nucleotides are TGTGCCAGCAGTAGAACAGGGTCGAGCACCGGGGAGCTGTTTTTT. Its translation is CASSRTGSSTGELFF.

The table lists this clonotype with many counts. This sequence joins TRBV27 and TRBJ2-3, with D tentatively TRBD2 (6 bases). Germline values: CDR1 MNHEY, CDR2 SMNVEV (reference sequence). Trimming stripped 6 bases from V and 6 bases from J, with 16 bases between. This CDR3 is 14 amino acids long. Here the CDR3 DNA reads TGTGCCAGCAGAGGGAGGCGCGGGTATGATACGCAGTATTTT. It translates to CASRGRRGYDTQYF.